These 14 T cell receptor beta chains share one sample of origin, sequenced in a study of control samples from healthy donors and cancer patients. The method was immunoSEQ multiplex PCR; TCRdb's version includes in-frame clones alone and lacks a portion of them. With 150,000 to 200,000 clones in the sample, the ten largest clones hold under 2.5%. The sample was blood. These receptors came from a woman under 40 in good health.

The rearrangement links TRBV2 to TRBJ1-5; TRBD1 is a possible D gene (5 bases). Looked up from germline, CDR1 is SNHLY and CDR2 is FYNNEI. There are 15 residues in the CDR3. Between the trimmed V and J ends, which lost 1 base and 4 bases, there was a span of 11 bases. The CDR3, as DNA: TGTGCCAGCAGTGAAGGTGGGACGGGGAATCAGCCCCAGCATTTT. Translation: CASSEGGTGNQPQHF.

The chain recombines TRBV11-2 with TRBJ1-3; D gene ambiguous. Germline V gives CDR1 SGHAT, CDR2 FQNNGV. The CDR3 is 12 amino acids. Trimming stripped 8 bases from V and 4 bases from J, with 9 bases between. The CDR3 DNA is TGTGCCAGCGCCGGTCCGGGAAACACCATATATTTT. This sequence encodes CASAGPGNTIYF.

This chain joins TRBV6-5 and TRBJ1-2; D unclear. Germline V CDR1 and CDR2: MNHEY, SVGAGI. This CDR3 contains 12 residues. The V and J ends lost 10 bases and 8 bases respectively, with 17 bases between them. The CDR3 DNA is TGTGCCACTAGACTTTCCGAGAGGGGCTACACCTTC. Its translation: CATRLSERGYTF.

The rearrangement uses TRBV27 and TRBJ2-7, with TRBD1 identical over 7 bases. The ends lost 5 bases at V and 0 bases at J; junction bases unmatched: 10. The CDR3 covers 16 residues. Germline V lookup: CDR1 MNHEY, CDR2 SMNVEV (reference sequence). The CDR3 DNA follows: TGTGCCAGCAGTCGAGGGACAGCATTAAGCTCCTACGAGCAGTACTTC. Translation gives CASSRGTALSSYEQYF.

The chain joins TRBV29-1 to TRBJ1-1; D gene ambiguous. This CDR3 comprises 12 residues. V lost 1 base and J lost 10, with 13 bases in between. In germline, CDR1 is SQVTM, CDR2 ANQGSEA. CDR3 loop: CSVEGSSGGAFF. Written as DNA, the CDR3 is TGCAGCGTTGAAGGGTCCTCTGGTGGAGCTTTCTTT.

The chain joins TRBV28 to TRBJ2-7; no firm D call. The CDR3 sequence is 14 residues long. Germline V gives CDR1 MDHEN, CDR2 SYDVKM. Trimming shortened V by 6 bases and J by 0 bases, and 12 bases separated the two germline ends. CDR3 bases: TGTGCCAGCAGCTTCCCACTAAGCTCCTACGAGCAGTACTTC. Translated, it gives CASSFPLSSYEQYF.

The chain carries TRBV3-1 (or the pseudogene TRBV3-2) and TRBJ2-1, with TRBD2 identical over 8 bases. Germline CDR1 LGHDT, CDR2 YNNKEL (reference sequence). J lost 12 bases, V lost 0 bases, and 7 bases had no gene match. This CDR3 spans 14 amino acids. Here the CDR3 DNA reads TGTGCCAGCAGCCAAGATGTGGGACTAGTAGTGCAGTTCTTC. It encodes CASSQDVGLVVQFF.

As regards this clone: Sequence at one end of the junction differs from germline and may be a read error. The same CDR3 can be traced to other DNA sequences in this sample. The chain uses TRBV27 and TRBJ1-3, with TRBD1 matching over 9 bases. This CDR3 has 15 amino acids. Germline V gene lookup returns CDR1 MNHEY and CDR2 SMNVEV (reference sequence). The CDR3 sequence is CASRQQGASGNTIYF. DNA for the CDR3: TGTGCCAGCAGGCAACAGGGGGCTTCTGGAAACACCATATATTTC.

The chain links TRBV19 to TRBJ1-2, with 9 bases fitting TRBD1. Looked up from germline, CDR1 is LNHDA and CDR2 is SQIVND (reference sequence). CDR3 length equals 15 residues. With 7 bases clipped from V and 4 bases from J, the junction kept 10 bases outside the gene matches. CDR3 sequence (DNA): TGTGCCAGTACCGACAGGGGGAGAGTAACCTATGGCTACACCTTC. This sequence encodes CASTDRGRVTYGYTF.

The CDR3 DNA follows: TGTGCCAGCAGTTTCCCGCCGGCCTCTGGAAACACCATATATTTT. It codes for CASSFPPASGNTIYF. The chain couples TRBV28 to TRBJ1-3; no clear D gene. CDR1 MDHEN and CDR2 SYDVKM come from the germline V gene. V was shortened by 3 bases and J by 0 bases, with 9 bases between the two germline ends. This CDR3 comprises 15 residues. Complete variable domain (other parts from reference TRBV28 and TRBJ1-3): DVKVTQSSRYLVKRTGEKVFLECVQDMDHENMFWYRQDPGLGLRLIYFSYDVKMKEKGDIPEGYSVSREKKERFSLILESASTNQTSMYLCASSFPPASGNTIYFGEGSWLTVV.

The V and J genes are TRBV15 and TRBJ2-2; D possibly corresponds to TRBD2 (6 bases). V shed 1 base and J shed 4 bases, with 10 bases lying between them. The CDR3 is made up of 15 amino acids. Germline lookup yields CDR1 LNHNV and CDR2 YYDKDF (reference sequence). CDR3 loop: CATSRGVGGTGELFF. Here the CDR3 DNA reads TGTGCCACCAGCAGAGGGGTGGGGGGCACCGGGGAGCTGTTTTTT.

The J gene is TRBJ1-3, the V gene TRBV10-2; D ambiguous. The CDR3 covers 18 residues. With 0 bases removed from V and 0 bases from J, the gap between germline ends came to 15 bases. Germline V CDR1 and CDR2: WSHSY, SAAADI. This chain's CDR3 is CASSESAEKFSSGNTIYF. In DNA, the CDR3 is TGCGCCAGCAGTGAGTCCGCTGAGAAATTTAGCTCTGGAAACACCATATATTTT.

The chain links TRBV6-2 or TRBV6-3 to TRBJ2-1; a weak D match, TRBD1 (5 bases). Per germline, CDR1 MNHEY and CDR2 SVGEGT. The CDR3 has 11 amino acids. V dropped 2 bases and J dropped 14 bases, with 10 bases sitting between them. The DNA for the CDR3 is TGTGCCAGCAGTTACGGTGTGACAGAGTTCTTC. Its translation: CASSYGVTEFF.

As regards this clone: Other DNA sequences in this specimen translate into the identical CDR3. The chain has TRBV14 and TRBJ1-2; D uncertain. The CDR3 contains 12 residues. Trimming took 1 base from V and 5 from J, leaving 5 bases between them. Germline V gene lookup returns CDR1 SGHDN and CDR2 FVKESK. The CDR3 sequence: CASSQGGYGYTF. In DNA form, the CDR3 reads TGTGCCAGCAGCCAAGGAGGGTATGGCTACACCTTC.